What follows are 21 T cell receptor beta chains derived from one specimen sequenced in a study of cytomegalovirus exposure and HLA in healthy donors. Assay: immunoSEQ multiplex PCR; the TCRdb copy retains only in-frame clones and omits some. The sample contains 220,000 or so clones, about nine tenths of which appear only once. The sample taken for sequencing was PBMCs. These TCRs come from a woman aged 18-29 years in good health and CMV-seropositive.

V gene TRBV28 combines with J gene TRBJ2-5, with 8 nucleotides matching TRBD1. Germline V gives CDR1 MDHEN, CDR2 SYDVKM. The V gene end was trimmed by 5 bases and the J gene end by 7 bases; junction bases not matched to a gene: 6. There are 13 residues in the CDR3. CDR3 in amino acids: CASSPQGAATQYF. The CDR3 DNA follows: TGTGCCAGCAGTCCCCAGGGGGCAGCGACCCAGTACTTC.

This chain links TRBV7-9 with TRBJ2-7; D is perhaps TRBD1 (6 bases). The CDR3 is 16 amino acids. The V gene's germline CDR1 is SEHNR and CDR2 FQNEAQ (reference sequence). V was pared by 4 bases and J by 0 bases, with 16 bases between. CDR3 protein: CASSSKRTVSSYEQYF. Written as DNA, the CDR3 is TGTGCCAGCAGCTCGAAGAGGACAGTGAGCTCCTACGAGCAGTACTTC.

The genes are TRBV11-2 and TRBJ2-5, with 7 bases identical to TRBD2. V lost 1 base and J lost 6; bases outside the gene matches: 11. Germline V gene lookup returns CDR1 SGHAT and CDR2 FQNNGV. The CDR3 consists of 16 residues. This CDR3 is CASSLVGKWEGQTQYF. The CDR3 region has the DNA TGTGCCAGCAGCTTAGTCGGGAAATGGGAGGGACAGACCCAGTACTTC.

The rearrangement uses TRBV27 and TRBJ2-3; D not resolved. The V end lost 8 bases, the J end lost 4 bases, and 13 bases lay between the germline ends. The CDR3 runs to 13 residues. Germline lookup yields CDR1 MNHEY and CDR2 SMNVEV (reference sequence). The DNA for the CDR3 is TGTGCCAGCGCCAGGTTGGTGGCAGATACGCAGTATTTT. Translating it yields CASARLVADTQYF.

The rearrangement uses TRBV9 and TRBJ2-5, with 7 bases matching TRBD1. The V gene's germline CDR1 is SGDLS and CDR2 YYNGEE. This CDR3 has 15 amino acids. V shed 0 bases, J shed 1 base, and the junction held 3 bases outside the gene matches. The CDR3 nucleotides are TGTGCCAGCAGCGTAGGTGGGACAGCCCAAGAGACCCAGTACTTC. Encoded protein: CASSVGGTAQETQYF.

The V and J genes are TRBV9 and TRBJ1-2; no reliable D call. The CDR3 covers 13 residues. CDR1 and CDR2 from the germline V gene are SGDLS and YYNGEE. V lost 4 bases to trimming and J lost 2 bases, with 9 bases between them. CDR3 amino acids: CASSPTGNYGYTF. CDR3 nucleotides: TGTGCCAGCAGCCCGACGGGGAACTATGGCTACACCTTC.

This sequence joins TRBV5-1 and TRBJ1-1; 9 bases line up with TRBD1. There are 15 residues in the CDR3. Trimming at V came to 0 bases and at J to 3 bases, leaving 3 bases not matched to a gene. Germline V CDR1 and CDR2: SGHRS, YFSETQ. The CDR3 coding sequence is TGCGCCAGCAGCTTGGAAGGGACAGGGTACACTGAAGCTTTCTTT. It translates to CASSLEGTGYTEAFF.

This rearrangement joins TRBV5-1 to TRBJ2-7; possible D gene TRBD2, 6 bases. Trimming stripped 4 bases from V and 3 bases from J, with 11 bases between. The V gene's germline CDR1 is SGHRS and CDR2 YFSETQ. CDR3 length equals 13 residues. Here the CDR3 reads CASSLGGDYEQYF. CDR3 nucleotide sequence: TGCGCCAGCAGCCTAGGAGGGGACTACGAGCAGTACTTC.

In this sample, this clone turned up a few times. This chain joins TRBV5-1 and TRBJ2-7; D gene ambiguous. Germline V gene lookup returns CDR1 SGHRS and CDR2 YFSETQ. V was shortened by 1 base and J by 6 bases, with 14 bases between the two germline ends. CDR3 length equals 14 residues. CDR3 in DNA: TGCGCCAGCAGCTTGCTCGTAGATCCGGGCGAGCAGTACTTC. It specifies CASSLLVDPGEQYF.

This chain joins TRBV4-1 and TRBJ1-4; D unresolved. The CDR3 consists of 17 residues. Between the trimmed V and J ends, which lost 0 bases and 0 bases, there was a span of 11 bases. In germline, CDR1 is MGHRA, CDR2 YSYEKL. The chain's CDR3 is CASSQDSGVATNEKLFF. In nucleotides, the CDR3 is TGCGCCAGCAGCCAAGATTCCGGAGTAGCAACTAATGAAAAACTGTTTTTT.

V and J are TRBV7-2 and TRBJ2-1, with TRBD2 identical over 14 bases. V lost 3 bases and J lost 16; bases outside the gene matches: 11. Germline CDR1 and CDR2: SGHTA and FQGNSA. This CDR3 has 15 residues. CDR3 in DNA: TGTGCCAGCAGCTTCGGGACTAGCGGGAGAGGTTACCATTTCTTC. Protein: CASSFGTSGRGYHFF.

The chain recombines TRBV28 with TRBJ2-5; TRBD1 aligns across 9 bases. The V segment lost 5 bases and the J segment 2 bases; nucleotides outside the gene matches: 9. CDR3 length: 16 residues. The germline gives CDR1 MDHEN, CDR2 SYDVKM. CDR3 sequence reads: CASSTITGGLQETQYF. CDR3 bases: TGTGCCAGCAGTACCATTACAGGGGGCCTTCAAGAGACCCAGTACTTC. Full variable domain (outside the CDR3, taken from reference TRBV28 and TRBJ2-5): DVKVTQSSRYLVKRTGEKVFLECVQDMDHENMFWYRQDPGLGLRLIYFSYDVKMKEKGDIPEGYSVSREKKERFSLILESASTNQTSMYLCASSTITGGLQETQYFGPGTRLLVL.

This sequence joins TRBV7-6 and TRBJ2-1; D call uncertain. The CDR3 is 13 residues long. Germline values: CDR1 SGHVS, CDR2 FNYEAQ. Trimming left V 8 bases short and J 5 bases short, with 13 bases between. Here the CDR3 DNA reads TGTGCCAGCGTAGGAGTTGCAAACAATGAGCAGTTCTTC. This sequence encodes CASVGVANNEQFF.

The genes are TRBV5-8 and TRBJ2-5, with D possibly being TRBD1 (5 bases). The V gene's germline CDR1 is SGHTS and CDR2 YDEGEE. This CDR3 is 13 amino acids long. The V gene lost 4 bases and the J gene lost 1 base, with 8 bases spanning the gap. CDR3 protein: CASSPDSQETQYF. The CDR3 DNA follows: TGTGCCAGCAGCCCAGACAGCCAAGAGACCCAGTACTTC.

This clone appeared a single time. The chain joins TRBV4-1 to TRBJ2-3; TRBD2 agrees at 7 bases. V lost 6 bases and J lost 2; bases outside the gene matches: 11. The CDR3 contains 16 residues. In germline, CDR1 is MGHRA, CDR2 YSYEKL. The CDR3 is CASRHFLAVNTDTQYF. CDR3 sequence (DNA): TGCGCCAGCAGACATTTCCTAGCGGTCAACACAGATACGCAGTATTTT.

The chain couples TRBV5-1 to TRBJ1-1; 10 bases match TRBD1. V gave up 3 bases and J gave up 5 bases; unmatched junction bases: 13. This CDR3 spans 17 amino acids. Germline CDR1 SGHRS, CDR2 YFSETQ. The CDR3 sequence: CASSSSTDRGLGTEAFF. In DNA, the CDR3 is TGCGCCAGCAGCTCCTCAACAGACAGGGGGCTGGGAACTGAAGCTTTCTTT. The full variable domain, its missing parts supplied by reference TRBV5-1 and TRBJ1-1, is KAGVTQTPRYLIKTRGQQVTLSCSPISGHRSVSWYQQTPGQGLQFLFEYFSETQRNKGNFPGRFSGRQFSNSRSEMNVSTLELGDSALYLCASSSSTDRGLGTEAFFGQGTRLTVV.

CDR3 protein: CASTGVRSTDTQYF. CDR3 DNA: TGTGCCAGCACAGGGGTTAGAAGCACAGATACGCAGTATTTT. The J gene is TRBJ2-3, the V gene TRBV28, with a weak D call TRBD1 (6 bases). The CDR3 is 14 amino acids. The V gene's germline CDR1 is MDHEN and CDR2 SYDVKM. The V gene lost 7 bases and the J gene lost 0 bases, with 11 bases spanning the gap.

V gene TRBV6-1 combines with J gene TRBJ1-2, with 7 bases matching TRBD1. V lost 2 bases and J lost 6; bases outside the gene matches: 6. From germline, CDR1 is MNHNS and CDR2 SASEGT. This CDR3 contains 14 residues. The CDR3 is CASSEPWTGHGYTF. The CDR3 nucleotides read TGTGCCAGCAGTGAACCCTGGACAGGACATGGCTACACCTTC.

The J gene is TRBJ1-2, the V gene TRBV19, with D uncertain. Trimming took 0 bases from V and 4 from J, leaving 12 bases between them. The germline V gene encodes CDR1 LNHDA and CDR2 SQIVND (reference sequence). The CDR3 contains 15 residues. The DNA of the CDR3 is TGTGCCAGTAGTATAGATGGCGCAGGCTTCTATGGCTACACCTTC. Translated, it gives CASSIDGAGFYGYTF. Looking up the rest from reference TRBV19 and TRBJ1-2 gives the full variable domain: DGGITQSPKYLFRKEGQNVTLSCEQNLNHDAMYWYRQDPGQGLRLIYYSQIVNDFQKGDIAEGYSVSREKKESFPLTVTSAQKNPTAFYLCASSIDGAGFYGYTFGSGTRLTVV.

The chain is built from TRBV2 and TRBJ2-1, with D perhaps TRBD2 (6 bases). The CDR3 loop spans 14 amino acids. V shed 4 bases and J shed 3 bases, with 10 bases lying between them. Germline V CDR1 and CDR2: SNHLY, FYNNEI. CDR3: CASSGLGGYNEQFF. Written as DNA, the CDR3 is TGTGCCAGCAGTGGACTGGGGGGCTACAATGAGCAGTTCTTC.

V gene TRBV28 combines with J gene TRBJ2-5; D might be TRBD1 (5 bases). The CDR3 loop spans 13 amino acids. The V and J ends lost 5 bases and 5 bases respectively, with 12 bases between them. Looked up from germline, CDR1 is MDHEN and CDR2 is SYDVKM. The CDR3 DNA reads TGTGCCAGCAGTCGACAGCAAACGGAGACCCAGTACTTC. This encodes CASSRQQTETQYF. The complete variable domain, with remaining parts taken from reference TRBV28 and TRBJ2-5, reads DVKVTQSSRYLVKRTGEKVFLECVQDMDHENMFWYRQDPGLGLRLIYFSYDVKMKEKGDIPEGYSVSREKKERFSLILESASTNQTSMYLCASSRQQTETQYFGPGTRLLVL.